The 24 T cell receptor beta chains below were found in one sample sequenced in a study of beta chain features in type 1 diabetes. Study-level points and caveats: Type 1 diabetes patients showed a moderate but significant shortening of TCRB CDR3s in all four CD4+ subsets.

These receptors' antigens are unknown. Sequenced material consisted of expressed TCRB transcripts (all of the isolated RNA was reverse transcribed). Sequencing was performed with immunoSEQ multiplex PCR; in TCRdb, only in-frame clones are kept and a portion is missing. The repertoire holds around 710,000 clones, with around 12% as singletons. The sequenced material came from naive CD4+ T cells from blood. These receptors were taken from a young man with type 1 diabetes.

This clone was counted only a few times. Other DNA sequences from this sample encode an identical CDR3 as well. V is TRBV20-1 and J is TRBJ2-7; D unresolved. The CDR3 contains 10 residues. V dropped 2 bases and J dropped 5 bases, with 4 bases sitting between them. Looked up from germline, CDR1 is DFQATT and CDR2 is SNEGSKA (reference sequence). The CDR3 sequence: CSARWDEQYF. DNA for the CDR3: TGCAGTGCTAGATGGGACGAGCAGTACTTC.

This clone was seen only a few times. The chain employs TRBV30 and TRBJ2-2, with D perhaps given as TRBD1 or TRBD2 (5 bases each). Trimming removed 4 bases from V and 6 bases from J, with 12 bases in between. Germline loops: CDR1 GTSNPN, CDR2 SVGIG (reference sequence). The CDR3 sequence is 13 residues long. CDR3 sequence: CAWNAGTAGELFF. DNA of the CDR3: TGTGCCTGGAACGCAGGGACGGCCGGGGAGCTGTTTTTT.

This clone has just a few counts. The CDR3 coding sequence is TGTGCCAGCAGCTTGGCCGCCCGGGGAGATAAAAACATTCAGTACTTC. Translating gives CASSLAARGDKNIQYF. The chain joins TRBV5-4 to TRBJ2-4, with D possibly TRBD2 on 5 matching bases. Between the trimmed V and J ends, which lost 0 bases and 4 bases, there was a span of 14 bases. The CDR3 extends over 16 amino acids. Germline V gene sequence: CDR1 SGHNT, CDR2 YYREEE (reference sequence).

This clone has only a few counts. This chain connects TRBV10-3 to TRBJ1-2; tentative D call: TRBD1 (6 bases). This CDR3 spans 13 amino acids. Deletions cut 5 bases from V and 3 bases from J, with 10 bases between. The germline CDR1 and CDR2 sequences are ENHRY and SYGVKD. The CDR3 bases are TGTGCCATCAGTACGGAGGGGGACTATGGCTACACCTTC. Translation: CAISTEGDYGYTF.

The chain links TRBV27 to TRBJ2-2; the D gene is possibly TRBD1 (7 bases). With 3 bases removed from V and 6 bases from J, the gap between germline ends came to 11 bases. CDR3 size: 14 residues. In germline, CDR1 is MNHEY, CDR2 SMNVEV (reference sequence). CDR3 sequence reads: CASSFTRGAGELFF. CDR3 coding DNA: TGTGCCAGCAGTTTTACCAGGGGGGCCGGGGAGCTGTTTTTT.

The chain links TRBV4-3 to TRBJ2-3; 9 bases line up with TRBD1. The germline V gene has CDR1 LGHNA and CDR2 YSLEER. The CDR3 length is 16 residues. V shed 0 bases and J 1 base; nucleotides not matched to a gene: 2. CDR3: CASSQDWTGGTDTQYF. The DNA for the CDR3 is TGCGCCAGCAGCCAAGATTGGACAGGGGGCACAGATACGCAGTATTTT.

V and J are TRBV20-1 and TRBJ1-2; a weak D match, TRBD1 (5 bases). V lost 1 base and J 8 bases, leaving 8 bases between the germline ends. CDR3 size: 11 residues. CDR1 is DFQATT and CDR2 is SNEGSKA in the germline V gene (reference sequence). CDR3 loop: CSARAREGYTF. The CDR3 DNA reads as TGCAGTGCTAGAGCCAGGGAGGGCTACACCTTC.

This clone was counted a few times. V gene TRBV4-2 combines with J gene TRBJ1-4; D is ambiguous. The CDR3 is made up of 13 amino acids. Germline CDR1 reads LGHNA; CDR2 reads YNFKEQ. The ends were cut back, 4 bases at V and 2 bases at J, with 5 bases in the middle. The CDR3 reads CASSPLTNEKLFF. In DNA form, the CDR3 reads TGTGCCAGCAGCCCACTGACTAATGAAAAACTGTTTTTT.

This clone came up a few times. The chain links TRBV6-6 to TRBJ1-6; 7 bases agree with TRBD1. V was clipped by 6 bases and J by 5 bases; unmatched bases: 7. The germline V gene encodes CDR1 MNHNY and CDR2 SVGAGI (reference sequence). This CDR3 has 15 amino acids. The CDR3 protein is CASRTGKRDNSPLHF. As DNA, the CDR3 is TGTGCCAGCAGGACAGGGAAAAGGGATAATTCACCCCTCCACTTT.

The chain has TRBV7-2 and TRBJ1-3; 8 bases fit TRBD1. CDR1 SGHTA and CDR2 FQGNSA come from the germline V gene. The CDR3 has 15 amino acids. J lost 4 bases, V lost 0 bases, and 2 bases had no gene match. The CDR3 is CASSLATGGGNTIYF. The CDR3 DNA reads as TGTGCCAGCAGCTTAGCCACAGGGGGAGGAAACACCATATATTTT.

The chain joins TRBV15 to TRBJ2-3, with TRBD2 matching 10 bases. CDR3 size: 19 residues. Germline V gene data show CDR1 as LNHNV and CDR2 as YYDKDF (reference sequence). Trimming cost V 2 bases and J 0 bases; bases outside gene matches: 11. The CDR3: CATSRFWTSGSYSTDTQYF. The CDR3 DNA follows: TGTGCCACCAGCAGATTCTGGACTAGCGGCTCATATAGCACAGATACGCAGTATTTT.

The J gene is TRBJ2-7, the V gene TRBV13; TRBD2 aligns across 9 bases. This CDR3 spans 15 amino acids. From germline, CDR1 is PRHDT and CDR2 FYEKMQ (reference sequence). Unmatched junction bases numbered 10, after V lost 6 bases and J lost 4 bases. This CDR3 reads CASSLRGTSSYEQYF. CDR3 DNA: TGTGCCAGCAGTCTCAGGGGGACTAGCAGTTACGAGCAGTACTTC.

The chain recombines TRBV15 with TRBJ2-7; 11 bases are a match to TRBD1. Trimming cost V 1 base and J 5 bases; bases outside gene matches: 7. Germline CDR1 LNHNV, CDR2 YYDKDF (reference sequence). The CDR3 covers 16 residues. CDR3 loop: CATSRAADRGLDEQYF. The CDR3 DNA is TGTGCCACCAGCAGAGCCGCGGACAGGGGGCTCGACGAGCAGTACTTC.

The rearrangement uses TRBV4-1 and TRBJ1-6; D gene uncertain. Germline V gene sequence: CDR1 MGHRA, CDR2 YSYEKL. V gave up 0 bases and J gave up 5 bases, with 11 bases separating them. The CDR3 covers 16 residues. The CDR3 region is CASSQESHGNNSPLHF. CDR3 nucleotides: TGCGCCAGCAGCCAAGAAAGTCACGGAAATAATTCACCCCTCCACTTT.

This chain connects TRBV7-2 to TRBJ1-1; 9 bases agree with TRBD1. The germline gives CDR1 SGHTA, CDR2 FQGNSA. Trimming cost V 4 bases and J 4 bases; bases outside gene matches: 4. The CDR3 sequence is 14 residues long. In DNA, the CDR3 is TGTGCCAGCAGCTCGGGACAGGGTGTCACTGAAGCTTTCTTT. This encodes CASSSGQGVTEAFF.

The chain employs TRBV7-9 and TRBJ1-2; D gene uncertain. Germline CDR1 is SEHNR and CDR2 is FQNEAQ (reference sequence). Trimming pared 7 bases from V and 6 bases from J, leaving 15 bases between. The CDR3 loop spans 13 amino acids. DNA of the CDR3: TGTGCCAGCACCCCGGATGGGATGCATGGCTACACCTTC. It specifies CASTPDGMHGYTF.

The J gene is TRBJ1-5, the V gene TRBV30; D possibly corresponds to TRBD1 (6 bases). V was cut by 0 bases and J by 1 base, with 19 bases left in between. The CDR3 spans 18 residues. Per the germline V gene, CDR1 is GTSNPN and CDR2 is SVGIG (reference sequence). This CDR3 reads CAWSVRRVSRGSNQPQHF. The CDR3 nucleotides are TGTGCCTGGAGTGTACGTCGTGTGTCCAGGGGAAGCAATCAGCCCCAGCATTTT.

V usage is TRBV4-3 and J usage is TRBJ2-3, with a tentative D call TRBD2 (5 bases). The CDR3 length is 14 residues. Deletions cut 5 bases from V and 3 bases from J, with 12 bases between. Per germline, CDR1 LGHNA and CDR2 YSLEER. In nucleotides, the CDR3 is TGCGCCAGCAGCGTCGGGGTTCGAACAGATACGCAGTATTTT. Encoded protein: CASSVGVRTDTQYF.

The table lists this clone with a few counts. Other DNA sequences of this sample code for an identical CDR3. CDR3 protein: CASRGETQYF. The CDR3 DNA is TGTGCCAGCAGGGGGGAGACCCAGTACTTC. V usage is TRBV2 and J usage is TRBJ2-5; the D is unclear. V was shortened by 6 bases and J by 5 bases, with 4 bases between the two germline ends. CDR1 is SNHLY and CDR2 is FYNNEI in the germline V gene. The CDR3 length is 10 residues. Full variable domain (remainder filled in from reference TRBV2 and TRBJ2-5): EPEVTQTPSHQVTQMGQEVILRCVPISNHLYFYWYRQILGQKVEFLVSFYNNEISEKSEIFDDQFSVERPDGSNFTLKIRSTKLEDSAMYFCASRGETQYFGPGTRLLVL.

Only a few counts were recorded for this clone. The rearrangement joins TRBV29-1 to TRBJ2-7; D gene uncertain. The CDR3 loop spans 11 amino acids. The V gene's germline CDR1 is SQVTM and CDR2 ANQGSEA. Deletions cut 4 bases from V and 5 bases from J, with 9 bases between. The CDR3 coding sequence is TGCAGCGTTGGCGTTTTGGACGAGCAGTACTTC. As protein: CSVGVLDEQYF.

This clone appeared a few times. The chain couples TRBV4-1 to TRBJ1-2, with D unclear. This CDR3 contains 14 residues. Germline CDR1 reads MGHRA; CDR2 reads YSYEKL. V gave up 0 bases and J gave up 4 bases, with 9 bases separating them. Here the CDR3 reads CASSQDEGRYGYTF. CDR3 nucleotides: TGCGCCAGCAGCCAAGACGAAGGGCGCTATGGCTACACCTTC.

This clone appeared a few times. This sequence joins TRBV28 and TRBJ1-6; a possible D gene is TRBD1 (5 bases). The CDR3 extends over 15 amino acids. V lost 4 bases and J 5 bases, leaving 12 bases between the germline ends. The V gene's germline CDR1 is MDHEN and CDR2 SYDVKM. This CDR3 reads CASSWMGRDNSPLHF. The CDR3, as DNA: TGTGCCAGCAGTTGGATGGGACGAGATAATTCACCCCTCCACTTT.

The CDR3 loop is CASSPRDRDNQPQHF. The CDR3 DNA reads as TGTGCCAGCAGCCCCCGGGACAGGGACAATCAGCCCCAGCATTTT. The V gene is TRBV4-2, the J gene TRBJ1-5; TRBD1 matches at 9 bases. Germline V gene data show CDR1 as LGHNA and CDR2 as YNFKEQ. V lost 4 bases, J lost 3 bases, and 4 bases stayed unmatched. This CDR3 is 15 amino acids long.

CDR3 in DNA: TGTGCCAGCAGGGAGTACGAGCAGTACTTC. It translates to CASREYEQYF. The chain joins TRBV6-6 to TRBJ2-7, with D hard to call. Trimming shortened V by 6 bases and J by 4 bases, and 4 bases separated the two germline ends. CDR3 size: 10 residues. Germline-derived CDR1 and CDR2 are MNHNY and SVGAGI (reference sequence).